The subject of this entry is one TCR beta chain. It has no known antigen specificity. It has no much larger one-base neighbor in the sample; base qualities were not kept. Relative to germline, V is 8 bases shorter and J is 7 bases shorter, with 17 bases between their ends. Taken from cysteine to phenylalanine, the CDR3 has 13 residues. Only CDR3 DNA is held: 39 bases, read in frame from base 1. This entry belongs to a study of T cell responses to AZD1222 COVID-19 vaccine (dated by TCRdb to about 2021). In terms of the full investigation: TCR sequencing was performed for roughly 240 trial participants, of whom about 200 were given two doses of AZD1222 and around 25 were given two doses of MenACWY control vaccine. Enrollment into the trials was organized by age into subgroups of 18-55, 56-69 and 70-plus years, and those subgroups contained approximately 150, 30 and 60 TCR-sequenced participants, respectively. Broader findings and caveats from the paper: Spike-specific TCR breadth and depth rose significantly after two AZD1222 doses compared with day 0 and with MenACWY recipients. CD4 TCRs associated with the vaccine covered the entire spike protein, and the dominant responses were in regions 160-218 and 743-854. Participants were mostly white British, with more females than males. The authors suggested clonal diversity may have been underestimated. Because no day 14 peak-response samples were available, the repertoires could be characterized only after the peak T cell response. The 56-69-year group was small, and its depth increase did not reach significance, likely because of low power. Epitopes outside the regions mutated in the B.1.351 and B.1.1.7 variants were reportedly recognized by nearly half of the unique spike-specific TCRs. Only six AZD1222 recipients were SARS-CoV-2 seropositive at baseline, limiting conclusions about previously exposed vaccinees.

What the time point label conveys for this sample: about 28 days (+/-7) after the second vaccine dose. Because spike-specific TCR depth and breadth did not differ between the two schedules, AZD1222 recipients who got a second dose at roughly 4 weeks were pooled with those who got a second dose at roughly 12 weeks. Vaccinee samples came from UK trials COV001 and COV002, including a single-blind randomized controlled phase 2/3 trial of AZD1222 (ChAdOx1 nCoV-19) in healthy adults. For TCRbeta chain sequencing, PBMC samples from trial participants were taken at day 0 and at day 28 after the second dose. The CDR3 regions of human TCRbeta chains were analyzed by immunosequencing. As for how the authors treated the data: Repertoire TCRs were matched against a reference library of SARS-CoV-2-specific TCRs generated with the MIRA antigen-specificity platform. Breadth was defined as the fraction of unique TCRs that were SARS-CoV-2-associated. Depth was defined as the fraction of total T cells that were SARS-CoV-2-associated. Using the MIRA data, every spike-specific TCR was mapped to the spike region that the TCR reacted to and assigned to either a CD4 or a CD8 class. Log10-transformed breadth and depth values were compared by one-way ANOVA with Sidak's multiple comparisons tests. Here the immuneACCESS table is served through TCRdb, limited to in-frame sequences with V and J called. Missing clones are a known gap in these copies; in checked studies unresolved V genes cover under half, and the rest lacks a known reason. The V and J calls and the clone size are those of that table, but D and trimming were determined from the DNA. A total of 150,000 to 200,000 clones appear in this sample, 85% to 95% of them only once. The top ten constitute under 6% of the sample.

The V gene is TRBV12-3 or TRBV12-4 and the J gene is TRBJ1-2; the D segment could be TRBD1, given 5 matching bases. The sample here was peripheral blood, taken 28 days after the second AZD1222 dose. The sequence was obtained from an adult who received the AZD1222 COVID-19 vaccine. Here the CDR3 is given as CASSHPGGSGYTF. The sequence in DNA is TGTGCCAGCTCTCACCCGGGGGGTAGTGGCTACACCTTC.